This T cell receptor (beta chain) came from a study of blood T cells in healthy people across ages. The second PCR ran roughly 7 to 12 cycles with a sample-barcoded 5' primer and J-beta primers. The authors tagged each cDNA molecule using a template-switch adaptor with 12 random nucleotides. TCRdb redid the calling of the 5' RACE reads with MiXCR, one entry per CDR3 protein. The data show approximately 1,700,000 distinct CDR3 sequences, roughly 43% seen once. Germline loops: CDR1 KGHDR, CDR2 SFDVKD. This CDR3 spans 15 amino acids. V dropped 4 bases and J dropped 9; count of bases not matched to a gene: 11. Total RNA amounts of at least 6 micrograms were extracted per sample.

This TCR derives from a human donor in good health. The specimen sequenced was blood. The gene calls are TRBV24-1 and TRBJ2-1; the match to TRBD2 covers 7 bases. The CDR3 region has the DNA TGTGCCACCAGTGACCCTAGAGGACTAGACGGTGAGCAGTTCTTC. Translating it yields CATSDPRGLDGEQFF.